This T cell receptor beta chain emerged from a study of T cell responses to AZD1222 COVID-19 vaccine. Points from the study as a whole: Spike was spanned by vaccine-associated CD4 TCRs, with dominance at 160-218 and 743-854. Clonal diversity was possibly underestimated, and white British individuals and females predominated among donors. There were repertoire samples only from the period after the peak T cell response.

TCRdb's table, derived via immunoSEQ multiplex PCR, lists solely in-frame clones and lacks some. The sample comprises 140,000 to 150,000 clones, 90% to 95% of which are singletons, and roughly 2.9% rests with the top ten. There are 15 residues in the CDR3. Trimming took 3 bases from V and 3 from J; bases not matched to a gene: 0. Germline-derived CDR1 and CDR2 are SGHRS and YFSETQ. Comments on this clone: Its antigen is currently unknown.

The TCR originated in an adult in good health. The V and J genes are TRBV5-1 and TRBJ2-5, with 15 bases matching TRBD2. Sequencing was performed on peripheral blood, taken on day 0 of MenACWY control vaccination. The CDR3 loop reads CASSWTSGGEETQYF. The CDR3 bases are TGCGCCAGCAGCTGGACTAGCGGGGGGGAAGAGACCCAGTACTTC.